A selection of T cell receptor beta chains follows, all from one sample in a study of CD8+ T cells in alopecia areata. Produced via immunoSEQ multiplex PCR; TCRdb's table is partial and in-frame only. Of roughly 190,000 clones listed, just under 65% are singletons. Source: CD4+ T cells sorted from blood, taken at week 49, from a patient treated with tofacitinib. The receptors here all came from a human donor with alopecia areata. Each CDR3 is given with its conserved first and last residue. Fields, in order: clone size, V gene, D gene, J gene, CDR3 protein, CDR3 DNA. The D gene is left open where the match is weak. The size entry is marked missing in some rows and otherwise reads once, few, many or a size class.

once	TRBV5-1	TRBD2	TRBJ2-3	CASRKAGVMADTQYF	TGCGCCAGCAGAAAAGCGGGGGTAATGGCAGATACGCAGTATTTT
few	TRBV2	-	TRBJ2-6	CASSVRNIGANVLTF	TGTGCCAGCAGTGTTCGGAATATTGGGGCCAACGTCCTGACTTTC
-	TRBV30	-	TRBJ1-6	CAWREGDNSPLHF	TGTGCCTGGAGGGAGGGAGACAATTCACCCCTCCACTTT
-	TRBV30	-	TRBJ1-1	CAWSVTRGIYTEAFF	TGTGCCTGGAGTGTAACCCGGGGGATTTACACTGAAGCTTTCTTT
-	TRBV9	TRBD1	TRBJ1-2	CASSPGQSNYGYTF	TGTGCCAGCAGCCCGGGACAGTCTAACTATGGCTACACCTTC
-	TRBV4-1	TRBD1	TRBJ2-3	CASSQEVTGTTDTQYF	TGCGCCAGCAGCCAAGAAGTGACAGGGACCACAGATACGCAGTATTTT
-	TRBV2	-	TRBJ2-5	CASNRNLPEETQYF	TGTGCCAGCAACCGGAACCTCCCTGAAGAGACCCAGTACTTC
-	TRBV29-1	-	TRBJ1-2	CSVEQGFYGYTF	TGCAGCGTTGAGCAGGGGTTCTATGGCTACACCTTC
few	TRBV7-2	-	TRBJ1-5	CASSLDHRLSSNQPQHF	TGTGCCAGCAGCTTAGATCATCGGCTTTCGAGCAATCAGCCCCAGCATTTT
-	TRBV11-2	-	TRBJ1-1	CATSTNRDTEAFF	TGTGCCACCTCCACCAACAGGGACACTGAAGCTTTCTTT
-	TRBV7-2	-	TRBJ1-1	CASSPPDAYTEAFF	TGTGCCAGCAGTCCCCCCGATGCGTACACTGAAGCTTTCTTT
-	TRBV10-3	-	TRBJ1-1	CAISAGSTEAFF	TGTGCCATCAGCGCAGGGAGCACTGAAGCTTTCTTT
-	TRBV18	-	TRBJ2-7	CASSPQANYEQYF	TGTGCCAGCTCACCACAGGCCAACTACGAGCAGTACTTC
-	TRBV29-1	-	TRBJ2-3	CSVRGRVTDTQYF	TGCAGCGTGAGGGGCAGGGTCACAGATACGCAGTATTTT
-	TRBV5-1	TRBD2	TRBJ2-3	CASSSGLAGTDTQYF	TGCGCCAGCAGCTCGGGACTAGCGGGGACAGATACGCAGTATTTT
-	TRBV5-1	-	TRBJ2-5	CASSPDSYQETQYF	TGCGCCAGCAGCCCCGACAGTTACCAAGAGACCCAGTACTTC
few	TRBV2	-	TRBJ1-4	CASRLDHLLFF	TGTGCCAGCAGACTGGACCATTTACTCTTTTTT
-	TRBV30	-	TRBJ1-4	CAWSGQGVEKLFF	TGTGCCTGGAGTGGGCAAGGCGTTGAAAAACTGTTTTTT
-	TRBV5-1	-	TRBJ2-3	CASSLVGTDTQYF	TGCGCCAGCAGCTTGGTTGGCACAGATACGCAGTATTTT
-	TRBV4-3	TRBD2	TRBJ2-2	CASSSRTSGNTGELFF	TGCGCCAGCAGCTCCAGGACTAGCGGGAACACCGGGGAGCTGTTTTTT
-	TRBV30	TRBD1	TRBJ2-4	CAWSPQGGRQYF	TGTGCCTGGAGTCCTCAAGGGGGCAGGCAATACTTC
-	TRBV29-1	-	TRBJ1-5	CSVEESFNQPQHF	TGCAGCGTTGAGGAGTCCTTCAATCAGCCCCAGCATTTT
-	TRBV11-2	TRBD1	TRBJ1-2	CASSQRLTGTGGTSGYTF	TGTGCCAGCAGCCAACGACTGACCGGGACAGGGGGCACTTCGGGCTACACCTTC
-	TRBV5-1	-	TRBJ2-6	CASSLKRGESSGANVLTF	TGCGCCAGCAGCTTGAAGCGCGGGGAATCCTCTGGGGCCAACGTCCTGACTTTC
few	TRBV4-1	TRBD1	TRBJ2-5	CASSQGPRQGETQYF	TGCGCCAGCAGCCAAGGCCCTAGACAGGGGGAGACCCAGTACTTC
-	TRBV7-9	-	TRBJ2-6	CASTLNSGANVLTF	TGTGCCAGCACCTTAAACTCTGGGGCCAACGTCCTGACTTTC
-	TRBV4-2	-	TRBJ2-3	CASSQDGGADTQYF	TGTGCCAGCAGCCAAGACGGTGGGGCAGATACGCAGTATTTT
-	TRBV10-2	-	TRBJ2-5	CASSDSKQTQYF	TGCGCCAGCAGTGACTCCAAACAGACCCAGTACTTC
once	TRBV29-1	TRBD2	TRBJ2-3	CSVRVSGGYTDTQYF	TGCAGCGTCCGTGTTAGCGGGGGCTACACAGATACGCAGTATTTT
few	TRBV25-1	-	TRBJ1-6	CASSDAGGSPLHF	TGTGCCAGCAGTGATGCTGGAGGTTCACCCCTCCACTTT
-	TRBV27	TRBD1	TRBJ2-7	CASSRQGAYEQYF	TGTGCCAGCAGTCGACAGGGGGCCTACGAGCAGTACTTC
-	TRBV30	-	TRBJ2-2	CAWIGKGSANTGELFF	TGTGCCTGGATTGGGAAGGGCTCAGCGAACACCGGGGAGCTGTTTTTT
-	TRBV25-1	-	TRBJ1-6	CASSAFDTNSPLHF	TGTGCCAGCAGTGCGTTCGACACAAATTCACCCCTCCACTTT
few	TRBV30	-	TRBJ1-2	CAWSVRAGSDGYTF	TGTGCCTGGAGTGTAAGGGCAGGATCGGATGGCTACACCTTC
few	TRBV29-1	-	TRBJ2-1	CSVSDGYNEQFF	TGCAGCGTCTCGGACGGGTACAATGAGCAGTTCTTC
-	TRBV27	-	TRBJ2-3	CASSLSQISTDTQYF	TGTGCCAGCAGTTTATCCCAGATAAGCACAGATACGCAGTATTTT
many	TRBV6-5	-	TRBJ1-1	CASSFAGTEAFF	TGTGCCAGCAGTTTCGCAGGGACTGAAGCTTTCTTT
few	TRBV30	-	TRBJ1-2	CAWSSVSYGYTF	TGTGCCTGGAGTAGCGTGAGCTATGGCTACACCTTC
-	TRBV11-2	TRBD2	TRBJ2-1	CASSLRSGVRQFF	TGTGCCAGCAGCTTGAGAAGCGGGGTCAGGCAGTTCTTC